Below are 16 T cell receptor beta chains sequenced from a single sample in a study of spatial heterogeneity in lung cancer. Study results and limitations: It was found that expanded intratumoral alpha and beta TCR counts tracked tumor mutation counts.

Time point meaning: sample taken at primary tumor resection. Their specific antigens are unknown. Using its own MiXCR run on the 5' RACE reads, TCRdb lists one record per CDR3 protein. The profile shows about 11,000 distinct CDR3 sequences, approximately 4.7% of them singletons. The sequences come from lung tumor tissue, collected at surgery. Receptor source: a male donor with early-stage non-small cell lung cancer.

This clonotype is medium-sized in the sample. Found in a library prepared for alpha chains, this beta chain is an off-target read, and its abundance has little meaning. This chain links TRBV27 with TRBJ1-5; 7 bases line up with TRBD1. The CDR3 has 16 amino acids. Germline CDR1 reads MNHEY; CDR2 reads SMNVEV (reference sequence). J was trimmed by 4 bases and V by 3 bases; bases with no gene match: 9. The CDR3 bases are TGTGCCAGCAGTTTGGAGGGGGCAGGAAAGAATCAGCCCCAGCATTTT. This encodes CASSLEGAGKNQPQHF.

This clonotype was recorded at least ten times. The size of this beta chain means little, since it is a stray read in a library made for alpha chains. This chain links TRBV3-1 with TRBJ2-7, with TRBD2 matching 12 bases. V lost 4 bases and J lost 3; bases outside the gene matches: 1. CDR1 and CDR2 (germline): LGHDT, YNNKEL (reference sequence). CDR3 length: 14 residues. The CDR3 nucleotides are TGTGCCAGCAGCCGACTAGCGGGAGTCTACGAGCAGTACTTC. It yields the protein CASSRLAGVYEQYF.

This clonotype ranks as medium-sized. Because the library targeted alpha chains, this beta chain is an off-target read whose size means little. The chain employs TRBV2 and TRBJ2-1; D is possibly TRBD1 (5 bases). Germline V lookup: CDR1 SNHLY, CDR2 FYNNEI. Trimming left V 1 base short and J 4 bases short, with 11 bases between. This CDR3 spans 15 amino acids. The CDR3 sequence: CASSEEGYVYNEQFF. In DNA form, the CDR3 reads TGTGCCAGCAGTGAAGAGGGGTACGTTTACAATGAGCAGTTCTTC.

This clonotype appeared many times. Being off target in a library aimed at alpha chains, this beta chain has a size of little meaning. The gene calls are TRBV29-1 and TRBJ1-3; no clear D gene. V lost 0 bases and J 0 bases, leaving 9 bases between the germline ends. The CDR3 sequence is 15 residues long. CDR1 is SQVTM, CDR2 ANQGSEA, per germline. The CDR3 nucleotides read TGCAGCGTTGAAGAGGTTGCTCCCTCTGGAAACACCATATATTTT. Its protein product is CSVEEVAPSGNTIYF.

Many counts were recorded for this clonotype. This beta chain is a stray read from a library made for alpha chains; its abundance is not meaningful. The gene calls are TRBV7-9 and TRBJ2-7; TRBD1 matches at 7 bases. The junction had 2 bases not matched to a gene; V was cut back by 6 bases and J by 0 bases. The CDR3 runs to 13 residues. The V gene's germline CDR1 is SEHNR and CDR2 FQNEAQ (reference sequence). The CDR3 spells CASRRDSSYEQYF. The DNA of the CDR3 is TGTGCCAGCAGACGGGACAGCTCCTACGAGCAGTACTTC.

There are many counts of this clonotype. The library was designed around alpha chains, so this beta chain is a stray read whose abundance carries little weight. This chain connects TRBV4-3 to TRBJ1-2, with unresolved D. Germline lookup yields CDR1 LGHNA and CDR2 YSLEER. Trimming shortened V by 1 base and J by 6 bases, and 15 bases separated the two germline ends. This CDR3 is built from 15 residues. CDR3 amino acids: CASSQVLRDPDGYTF. The CDR3 DNA follows: TGCGCCAGCAGCCAAGTCCTTCGGGATCCAGATGGCTACACCTTC.

By share, this clonotype counts as medium-sized (0.01 to 0.1%). As an off-target read in a library built for alpha chains, this beta chain has a frequency of little significance. The V and J genes are TRBV18 and TRBJ2-3, with D maybe TRBD1 (6 bases). V lost 4 bases to trimming and J lost 3 bases, with 11 bases between them. The CDR3 runs 14 residues. Germline CDR1 reads KGHSH; CDR2 reads LQKENI. The CDR3 protein is CASSRRQDTDTQYF. As DNA, the CDR3 is TGTGCCAGCTCACGCCGACAGGATACAGATACGCAGTATTTT.

This clonotype was seen at least ten times. Within a library made for alpha chains, this beta chain is off target, and its count is uninformative. The chain couples TRBV10-3 to TRBJ1-6; D is uncertain. CDR3 length: 12 residues. CDR1 is ENHRY and CDR2 is SYGVKD in the germline V gene. Trimming pared 8 bases from V and 5 bases from J, leaving 7 bases between. DNA for the CDR3: TGTGCCATCTCGACTGATAATTCACCCCTCCACTTT. It specifies CAISTDNSPLHF.

This clonotype was observed a few times. The library was built for alpha chains, so this beta chain is an off-target read and its size means little. The rearrangement links TRBV7-8 to TRBJ1-1; D uncertain. V was pared by 4 bases and J by 0 bases, with 9 bases between. Germline assignment: CDR1 SGHVS and CDR2 FQNEAQ. This CDR3 is 14 amino acids long. Written as DNA, the CDR3 is TGTGCCAGCAGCTCTTGGACTTTGAACACTGAAGCTTTCTTT. It codes for CASSSWTLNTEAFF.

In its sample, this clonotype was seen many times. This beta chain slipped into a library made for alpha chains as a stray read, so its size is not meaningful. The chain has TRBV25-1 and TRBJ2-7; perhaps TRBD1 as D (5 bases). This CDR3 has 16 residues. V was clipped by 1 base and J by 2 bases, with 15 bases between them. CDR1 MGHDK and CDR2 SYGVNS come from the germline V gene. The CDR3 sequence is CASSESPMGQPYEQYF. The CDR3 DNA reads TGTGCCAGCAGTGAATCCCCCATGGGGCAGCCCTACGAGCAGTACTTC.

A few counts support this clonotype. A read error may be the cause here, since a much bigger clone is one base away. Within a library made for alpha chains, this beta chain is off target, and its count is uninformative. The chain couples TRBV7-9 to TRBJ1-1; maybe TRBD1 (5 bases). This CDR3 has 14 residues. The V gene's germline CDR1 is SEHNR and CDR2 FQNEAQ (reference sequence). V dropped 6 bases and J dropped 6 bases, with 17 bases sitting between them. The DNA of the CDR3 is TGTGCCAGCAGACGTCGTGACCGGGGCGCTGAAGCTTTCTTT. Translating it yields CASRRRDRGAEAFF.

This clonotype was observed a few times. With the library built for alpha chains, this beta chain is off target and its frequency is not meaningful. The chain couples TRBV11-2 to TRBJ2-7; 10 positions agree with TRBD1. Per germline, CDR1 SGHAT and CDR2 FQNNGV. Trimming removed 5 bases from V and 7 bases from J; junction bases left unmatched: 14. This CDR3 comprises 16 residues. The CDR3 loop reads CASSLPGQGTRGEQYF. The CDR3 DNA is TGTGCCAGCAGCCTACCGGGACAGGGGACCCGTGGTGAGCAGTACTTC.

This clonotype was picked up many times. This beta chain lies outside the target of a library built for alpha chains; its clone size means little. The chain carries TRBV6-2 or TRBV6-3 and TRBJ2-7; 7 bases are a match to TRBD2. V lost 5 bases to trimming and J lost 0 bases; unmatched junction nucleotides: 10. Germline CDR1 and CDR2: MNHEY and SVGEGT. The CDR3 is 16 amino acids. The CDR3 is CASSLRRGVSSYEQYF. The CDR3 region has the DNA TGTGCCAGCAGTCTCCGACGGGGGGTCAGCTCCTACGAGCAGTACTTC.

Only a few counts were recorded for this clonotype. This beta chain slipped into a library made for alpha chains as a stray read, so its size is not meaningful. This chain joins TRBV7-2 and TRBJ1-5; perhaps TRBD1 as D (6 bases). The CDR3 totals 13 residues. V lost 5 bases and J 7 bases, leaving 12 bases between the germline ends. Per germline, CDR1 SGHTA and CDR2 FQGNSA. The chain's CDR3 is CASSPGVRQPQHF. For the CDR3, the DNA is TGTGCCAGCAGCCCAGGGGTGCGGCAGCCCCAGCATTTT.

Many counts were recorded for this clonotype. The library was prepared for alpha chains; this beta chain is a stray read, so its frequency means little. The chain combines TRBV27 with TRBJ2-7, with 11 bases fitting TRBD2. Germline V gene lookup returns CDR1 MNHEY and CDR2 SMNVEV (reference sequence). The junction had 4 bases not matched to a gene; V was cut back by 5 bases and J by 4 bases. This CDR3 spans 14 amino acids. CDR3 coding DNA: TGTGCCAGCAGTGACGGGACTAGCGGATACGAGCAGTACTTC. Residues: CASSDGTSGYEQYF.

This clonotype has ten or more counts. This beta chain turned up in a library designed for alpha chains; as an off-target read, its abundance says little. This sequence joins TRBV29-1 and TRBJ2-2, with 7 bases lining up with TRBD1. V was pared by 7 bases and J by 3 bases, with 11 bases of the junction left unmatched. This CDR3 comprises 15 residues. From germline, CDR1 is SQVTM and CDR2 ANQGSEA. The CDR3 DNA sequence: TGCAGCGCTGGGGCGGACAGGAGCCACACCGGGGAGCTGTTTTTT. It translates to CSAGADRSHTGELFF.